This record covers a single T cell receptor (beta chain). This sample stems from a study of radiotherapy plus CTLA-4 blockade in lung cancer. Study-level background: Among enrolled patients, less than 20% responded and 30% to 40% achieved disease control.

TCRdb keeps only in-frame clones here, not all; method: immunoSEQ multiplex PCR. The data contain about 83,000 clones, around 78% of them singletons. The CDR3 has 11 amino acids. V was clipped by 6 bases and J by 12 bases; unmatched bases: 8. Germline values: CDR1 MDHEN, CDR2 SYDVKM. The sample in question was peripheral blood, obtained from a patient treated with radiotherapy plus ipilimumab. The clonotype comes from a human donor with non-small cell lung cancer who had a partial response to radiotherapy plus ipilimumab. Some clones in this sample may be carry-over from other donors' samples. This sequence joins TRBV28 and TRBJ2-7, with 7 bases lining up with TRBD1. The DNA of the CDR3 is TGTGCCAGCAGCTCAAACAGGGGTTGGTACTTC. The encoded protein is CASSSNRGWYF.